The T cell receptor (beta chain) described here comes from a study of T cells in Graves' hyperthyroidism and ophthalmopathy. What was amplified from RNA transcripts were TCR beta CDR3 regions. Carried out on the TCR CDR3, a first-round RT-PCR used the HTBI primer set. Each CDR3 protein is one row after TCRdb ran MiXCR on the multiplex PCR reads. Of more than 350,000 distinct CDR3 sequences in the sample, roughly 15% are singletons; the top ten hold about 20%. There are 13 residues in the CDR3. V was shortened by 5 bases and J by 7 bases, with 13 bases between the two germline ends. About 10 ml of fresh peripheral blood supplied the PBMCs. This clonotype came up a few times. No antigen is known for it. Study observations and caveats: Separation of ophthalmopathy from stable hyperthyroidism was achieved by a 13 V-J model.

Material for sequencing was blood. The receptor comes from a woman aged 55-75 years with Graves' ophthalmopathy. The J gene is TRBJ2-3, the V gene TRBV6-7, with D uncertain. TRBV6-7 is treated as an ORF (open reading frame) with a function not yet certain. This chain's CDR3 is CASSPDFPYTQYF. CDR3 sequence (DNA): TGTGCCAGCAGTCCCGATTTCCCGTATACGCAGTATTTT.